This T cell receptor (beta chain) was retrieved from a study of T cells in Graves' hyperthyroidism and ophthalmopathy. Study-wide background: The initial diagnosis was the point when peripheral blood was collected, ahead of any treatment.

This CDR3 spans 10 amino acids. CDR1 SEHNR and CDR2 FQNEAQ come from the germline V gene (reference sequence). Only a few counts were recorded for this clonotype. Germline and junction disagree at one end, which may indicate a read error. TCR beta CDR3 regions were amplified from RNA transcripts. TCR CDR3 underwent first-round RT-PCR with the HTBI primer set. TCRdb reanalysed the multiplex PCR reads using MiXCR and keeps one entry per CDR3 protein. The sample shows around 380,000 distinct CDR3 sequences, around an eighth of them seen only once. The receptor was derived from a man aged 25 to 40 with Graves' hyperthyroidism that later progressed to Graves' ophthalmopathy. The genes are TRBV7-9 and TRBJ2-1, with D hard to call. Sequenced: blood. The CDR3 bases are TGTGCCAGCAGCGAACTGGAGCAGTGCTTC. Translation: CASSELEQCF.